The rows below give T cell receptor beta chains drawn from one sample of a study of T cell changes during pregnancy in multiple sclerosis. Sequenced by immunoSEQ multiplex PCR; TCRdb stores in-frame clones only, minus some. The sample lists around 69,000 clones, roughly 92% occurring once. Source: peripheral blood, taken in the third trimester of pregnancy. These receptors originate from a female donor in good health, enrolled as a control in a pregnancy study. Each CDR3 is given with its conserved first and last residue. A D gene is named only where the DNA matches it firmly. Size is stated for part of the rows, as once, few or many counts, or as a class when the clone is expanded.

D gene: .
J gene: TRBJ2-5
clone size: .
V gene: TRBV12-5
CDR3 DNA: TGTGCTAGTGGCCCGGGACTGAGAGGAGAGACCCAGTACTTC
CDR3 protein: CASGPGLRGETQYF

D gene: .
J gene: TRBJ2-1
clone size: .
V gene: TRBV7-9
CDR3 DNA: TGTGCCAGCAGCCCACCGCGGGTGTACAATGAGCAGTTCTTC
CDR3 protein: CASSPPRVYNEQFF

D gene: .
J gene: TRBJ2-7
clone size: .
V gene: TRBV9
CDR3 DNA: TGTGCCAGCAGCTCAACCATTACTAGGGGGTCCGAGCAGTACTTC
CDR3 protein: CASSSTITRGSEQYF

D gene: TRBD2
J gene: TRBJ2-7
clone size: .
V gene: TRBV5-4
CDR3 DNA: TGTGCCAGCAGCCGGACTAGCGGGACAGCGTACGAGCAGTACTTC
CDR3 protein: CASSRTSGTAYEQYF

D gene: TRBD2
J gene: TRBJ2-3
clone size: once
V gene: TRBV11-2
CDR3 DNA: TGTGCCAGCAGCTCTACTAGCGCGCTACTAGATACGCAGTATTTT
CDR3 protein: CASSSTSALLDTQYF

D gene: TRBD2
J gene: TRBJ2-2
clone size: .
V gene: TRBV7-2
CDR3 DNA: TGTGCCAGCAGCTTTAGCGGGAGGGCCGGGGAGCTGTTTTTT
CDR3 protein: CASSFSGRAGELFF

D gene: TRBD2
J gene: TRBJ2-5
clone size: .
V gene: TRBV7-3
CDR3 DNA: TGTGCCAGCAGCCTAGCGGGAGGGGGGGAGACCCAGTACTTC
CDR3 protein: CASSLAGGGETQYF

D gene: TRBD1
J gene: TRBJ2-7
clone size: once
V gene: TRBV27
CDR3 DNA: TGTGCCAGCAGTAAACGGACAGGGGGCATGTCCTACGAGCAGTACTTC
CDR3 protein: CASSKRTGGMSYEQYF

D gene: .
J gene: TRBJ2-1
clone size: .
V gene: TRBV27
CDR3 DNA: TGTGCCAGCAGTTTAGCGGGACCCTTCAATGAGCAGTTCTTC
CDR3 protein: CASSLAGPFNEQFF

D gene: .
J gene: TRBJ1-1
clone size: .
V gene: TRBV5-8
CDR3 DNA: TGTGCCGGCAGCTTGTCCACCGGGAGGACTGAAGCTTTCTTT
CDR3 protein: CAGSLSTGRTEAFF

D gene: .
J gene: TRBJ1-3
clone size: .
V gene: TRBV29-1
CDR3 DNA: TGCAGCGGTACAGGGCTATCGTTAGGAAACACCATATATTTT
CDR3 protein: CSGTGLSLGNTIYF

D gene: .
J gene: TRBJ2-6
clone size: .
V gene: TRBV4-3
CDR3 DNA: TGCGCCAGCAGCCAGAATCAGGGGTATGGCTCTGGGGCCAACGTCCTGACTTTC
CDR3 protein: CASSQNQGYGSGANVLTF

D gene: .
J gene: TRBJ2-3
clone size: .
V gene: TRBV5-1
CDR3 DNA: TGCGCCAGCAGCACCTACACAGGGTCGGATACGCAGTATTTT
CDR3 protein: CASSTYTGSDTQYF

D gene: .
J gene: TRBJ1-6
clone size: .
V gene: TRBV7-9
CDR3 DNA: TGTGCCAGCAGCTTAGAGTGGGCAAATTCACCCCTCCACTTT
CDR3 protein: CASSLEWANSPLHF

D gene: TRBD2
J gene: TRBJ2-7
clone size: .
V gene: TRBV27
CDR3 DNA: TGTGCCAGCAGTGGCCTAATAGCGGGAGCAGCCTACGAGCAGTACTTC
CDR3 protein: CASSGLIAGAAYEQYF

D gene: TRBD2
J gene: TRBJ2-1
clone size: .
V gene: TRBV2
CDR3 DNA: TGTGCCGGGGGACTAGCGGGAGGGGAGAATGAGCAGTTCTTC
CDR3 protein: CAGGLAGGENEQFF

D gene: .
J gene: TRBJ1-4
clone size: .
V gene: TRBV20-1
CDR3 DNA: TGCAGTGCAAGACAGTATGAAAAACTGTTTTTT
CDR3 protein: CSARQYEKLFF

D gene: TRBD1
J gene: TRBJ1-2
clone size: .
V gene: TRBV5-1
CDR3 DNA: TGCGCCAGCAGCTTAGGGACAGGGCAAGCTAACTATGGCTACACCTTC
CDR3 protein: CASSLGTGQANYGYTF

D gene: .
J gene: TRBJ2-7
clone size: .
V gene: TRBV7-9
CDR3 DNA: TGTGCCAGCGGCCCGAACGAGCAGTACTTC
CDR3 protein: CASGPNEQYF

D gene: TRBD1
J gene: TRBJ2-7
clone size: .
V gene: TRBV6-1
CDR3 DNA: TGTGCCAGCAGTGGACCACAGGGGGCGGGGGAGCAGTACTTC
CDR3 protein: CASSGPQGAGEQYF

D gene: .
J gene: TRBJ2-7
clone size: .
V gene: TRBV5-6
CDR3 DNA: TGTGCCAGCAGCTCGCGTATCTCCTACGAGCAGTACTTC
CDR3 protein: CASSSRISYEQYF

D gene: .
J gene: TRBJ2-7
clone size: .
V gene: TRBV29-1
CDR3 DNA: TGCAGCGTTGATTCACCGGGAAACGAGCAGTACTTC
CDR3 protein: CSVDSPGNEQYF

D gene: .
J gene: TRBJ2-7
clone size: .
V gene: TRBV6-5
CDR3 DNA: TGTGCCAGCAGACAGGCCTACGAGCAGTACTTC
CDR3 protein: CASRQAYEQYF

D gene: .
J gene: TRBJ1-2
clone size: .
V gene: TRBV27
CDR3 DNA: TGTGCCAGTCGTAGAGATCAGGGCTATGGCTACACCTTC
CDR3 protein: CASRRDQGYGYTF

D gene: .
J gene: TRBJ1-4
clone size: .
V gene: TRBV4-3
CDR3 DNA: TGCGCCAGCAGCCAAGATAGCTCGGGGACTAATGAAAAACTGTTTTTT
CDR3 protein: CASSQDSSGTNEKLFF

D gene: TRBD1
J gene: TRBJ1-2
clone size: .
V gene: TRBV4-2
CDR3 DNA: TGTGCCAGCAGCCAAGAAGGTGGACAGGGGTCTGGCTACACCTTC
CDR3 protein: CASSQEGGQGSGYTF

D gene: .
J gene: TRBJ2-5
clone size: .
V gene: TRBV6-5
CDR3 DNA: TGTGCCAGCAGTTCGGGGGAGACCCAGTACTTC
CDR3 protein: CASSSGETQYF

D gene: TRBD2
J gene: TRBJ2-2
clone size: .
V gene: TRBV9
CDR3 DNA: TGTGCCAGCAGCAGATCCCCTAGCGGGAACACCGGGGAGCTGTTTTTT
CDR3 protein: CASSRSPSGNTGELFF